Here is one T cell receptor (beta chain) with its context. This specimen comes from a study of T-cell reconstitution after alpha-beta-depleted transplantation in children. The CDR3 runs 12 residues. The TCRbeta library was prepared with unique molecular identifiers. TCRdb reprocessed the PCR reads via MiXCR and lists one record per CDR3 protein. Among 200,000 to 250,000 distinct CDR3 sequences, more than 10% were seen once, and the ten largest hold over 2.5%. The chain couples TRBV12-2 to TRBJ2-7. TRBV12-2 is a pseudogene. Source: PBMCs from the stem cell graft donor, taken from the stem cell graft. The receptor was isolated from a human donor who donated a stem cell graft to a child with acute lymphoblastic leukemia. The CDR3 coding sequence is TGTGCAAGTCGCTTAGGTGTGCCCGAGCAGTACTTC. Translation gives CASRLGVPEQYF.